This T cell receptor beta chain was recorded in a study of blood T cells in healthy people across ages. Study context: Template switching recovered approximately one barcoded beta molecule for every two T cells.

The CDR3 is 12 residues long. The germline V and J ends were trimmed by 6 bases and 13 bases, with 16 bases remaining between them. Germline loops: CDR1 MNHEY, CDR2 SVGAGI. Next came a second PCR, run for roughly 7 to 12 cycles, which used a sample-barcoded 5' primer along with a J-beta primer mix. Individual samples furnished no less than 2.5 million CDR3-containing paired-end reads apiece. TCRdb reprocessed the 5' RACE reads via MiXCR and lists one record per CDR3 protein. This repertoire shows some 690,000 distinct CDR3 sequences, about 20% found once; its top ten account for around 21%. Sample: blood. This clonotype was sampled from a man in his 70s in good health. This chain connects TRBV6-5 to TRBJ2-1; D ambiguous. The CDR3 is CASRTLTEPQFF. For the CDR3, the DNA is TGTGCCAGCAGAACCTTGACTGAACCCCAGTTCTTC.